Each of the 27 T cell receptor beta chains below was sequenced from the same sample in a study of blood T cell repertoires in COVID-19 (TCRdb year 2020). Libraries were built with the immunoSEQ multiplex PCR assay. TCRdb obtained this table from immuneACCESS and retained in-frame rearrangements with V and J assigned. These tables miss some clones; where compared with another copy, unresolved V genes account for less than half of the shortfall, and the remainder is unexplained. A total of 200,000 to 250,000 clones appear in this sample, about four fifths of them only once. More than 1.5% of the sample is held by the ten biggest clonotypes. Sequenced material: peripheral blood. The receptors were gathered from a young man who had recovered from COVID-19.

This chain links TRBV3-1 (or the pseudogene TRBV3-2) with TRBJ1-2; 7 nucleotides line up with TRBD1. There are 15 residues in the CDR3. Germline lookup yields CDR1 LGHDT and CDR2 YNNKEL (reference sequence). Germline trimming cut 1 base from V and 6 bases from J; bases unmatched to any gene: 8. The CDR3 nucleotides are TGTGCCAGCAGCCAAGCTTGGGACAGAGAGAATGGCTACACCTTC. Amino acid sequence: CASSQAWDRENGYTF.

Comments on this clone: This CDR3 fails to terminate in the conserved phenylalanine or tryptophan, so it likely reflects a read error. The limits of the CDR3 on the DNA are not certain, so only TCRdb's listed CDR3 is given. The chain carries TRBV5-1 and TRBJ2-7; the DNA was not compared with TRBD2, the D call given in the table. 12 amino acids form the CDR3, both terminal residues included. Germline CDR1 SGHRS, CDR2 YFSETQ. The CDR3 sequence is CASPRGPLAGVL.

The gene calls are TRBV5-1 and TRBJ2-7; 9 nucleotides match TRBD1. The CDR3 has 15 amino acids. With V trimmed by 1 base and J by 7 bases, 9 bases remained unmatched. Germline V lookup: CDR1 SGHRS, CDR2 YFSETQ. The CDR3 nucleotides are TGCGCCAGCAGCTTGCTTTCCACAGGGGGCCTTGAGCAGTACTTC. Translated: CASSLLSTGGLEQYF.

This clone has just one count. J is TRBJ1-1 and V is TRBV5-4, with D possibly TRBD1 on 6 matching bases. Germline assignment: CDR1 SGHNT and CDR2 YYREEE (reference sequence). The V end lost 0 bases, the J end lost 8 bases, and 14 bases lay between the germline ends. The CDR3 extends over 14 amino acids. The CDR3 loop is CASSLGDIKTEAFF. The DNA for the CDR3 is TGTGCCAGCAGCTTGGGGGACATAAAGACCGAAGCTTTCTTT.

As concerns this clone: This same CDR3 is encoded by further DNA sequences in the sample. The chain has TRBV15 and TRBJ2-1; 7 bases line up with TRBD1. J gave up 4 bases and V 3 bases, and 3 bases lay outside the gene matches. The germline V gene encodes CDR1 LNHNV and CDR2 YYDKDF (reference sequence). This CDR3 region has 14 residues. CDR3 region: CATSRLDRYNEQFF. In DNA, the CDR3 is TGTGCCACCAGCAGGCTGGACAGGTACAATGAGCAGTTCTTC.

The CDR3 sequence: CATSRESSRYGQPQHF. CDR3 sequence (DNA): TGTGCCACCAGCAGAGAGTCTTCCCGGTACGGTCAGCCCCAGCATTTT. This sequence joins TRBV15 and TRBJ1-5; no clear D gene. This CDR3 comprises 16 residues. From germline, CDR1 is LNHNV and CDR2 YYDKDF (reference sequence). With 0 bases removed from V and 6 bases from J, the gap between germline ends came to 15 bases. The full variable domain, rest sourced from reference TRBV15 and TRBJ1-5, is DAMVIQNPRYQVTQFGKPVTLSCSQTLNHNVMYWYQQKSSQAPKLLFHYYDKDFNNEADTPDNFQSRRPNTSFCFLDIRSPGLGDTAMYLCATSRESSRYGQPQHFGDGTRLSIL.

CDR3 sequence reads: CASSSLKPGQGNIAPLSKSNEQFF. In DNA, the CDR3 is TGCGCCAGCAGCTCACTAAAACCGGGACAGGGAAATATCGCGCCGTTGTCTAAGAGCAATGAGCAGTTCTTC. This rearrangement joins TRBV5-1 to TRBJ2-1; TRBD1 matches at 9 bases. V shed 3 bases, J shed 6 bases, and the junction held 34 bases outside the gene matches. The CDR3 length is 24 residues. Germline CDR1 and CDR2: SGHRS and YFSETQ.

The V and J genes are TRBV3-1 (or the pseudogene TRBV3-2) and TRBJ1-1, with D perhaps TRBD1 (5 bases). In germline, CDR1 is LGHDT, CDR2 YNNKEL (reference sequence). The CDR3 has 13 residues. V dropped 1 base and J dropped 11 bases, with 14 bases sitting between them. In DNA form, the CDR3 reads TGTGCCAGCAGCCAAGGGGGGGTTTACGGGGCTTTCTTT. Translation: CASSQGGVYGAFF.

The chain joins TRBV19 to TRBJ1-4, with TRBD1 matching 11 bases. J gave up 11 bases and V 5 bases, and 10 bases lay outside the gene matches. The V gene's germline CDR1 is LNHDA and CDR2 SQIVND (reference sequence). CDR3 length: 15 amino acids. The CDR3 reads CASSYGDRGAPKLFF. Written as DNA, the CDR3 is TGTGCCAGTAGTTATGGGGACAGGGGGGCCCCGAAACTGTTTTTT.

The chain is built from TRBV5-1 and TRBJ2-5; TRBD2 is a possible D gene (5 bases). The germline V and J ends were trimmed by 4 bases and 6 bases, with 16 bases remaining between them. In germline, CDR1 is SGHRS, CDR2 YFSETQ. The CDR3 contains 14 residues. The CDR3 nucleotides read TGCGCCAGCAGCCGGGGAGCCCAGGATAAGACCCAGTACTTC. It codes for CASSRGAQDKTQYF.

As DNA, the CDR3 is TGTGCCAGCAGCTTGGTGTTCCAGGACAATGAGCAGTTCTTC. Its protein product is CASSLVFQDNEQFF. The genes are TRBV5-8 and TRBJ2-1; D gene ambiguous. The CDR3 is 14 residues long. Germline loops: CDR1 SGHTS, CDR2 YDEGEE. Trimming removed 0 bases from V and 5 bases from J, with 9 bases in between.

The V gene is TRBV21-1, the J gene TRBJ2-7; no check of the table's D call, TRBD1, against the DNA was made. TRBV21-1 is described as a pseudogene. This CDR3 contains 17 residues. The DNA for the CDR3 is TGTGCCAGCAGCACGGGACAGGGGGCGGTTGTTTCCTACGAGCAGTACGTC. The encoded protein is CASSTGQGAVVSYEQYV.

The V call is TRBV14, the J call TRBJ1-1; maybe TRBD1 (5 bases). In germline, CDR1 is SGHDN, CDR2 FVKESK. This CDR3 is built from 13 residues. With 6 bases removed from V and 2 bases from J, the gap between germline ends came to 10 bases. CDR3 loop: CASSGHLNTEAFF. The CDR3, as DNA: TGTGCCAGCAGTGGACACTTAAACACTGAAGCTTTCTTT.

The V and J genes are TRBV4-1 and TRBJ1-5; tentative D call: TRBD1 (5 bases). Between the trimmed V and J ends, which lost 4 bases and 6 bases, there was a span of 13 bases. There are 14 residues in the CDR3. Germline CDR1 and CDR2: MGHRA and YSYEKL. DNA of the CDR3: TGCGCCAGCAGCCCCGGGGGTACGTTTCAGCCCCAGCATTTT. Its translation: CASSPGGTFQPQHF.

The rearrangement links TRBV7-2 to TRBJ2-7; 11 bases align to TRBD1. The junction had 5 bases not matched to a gene; V was cut back by 5 bases and J by 5 bases. CDR3 length equals 14 residues. Germline V lookup: CDR1 SGHTA, CDR2 FQGNSA. CDR3 residues: CASSLGQGADEQYV. The CDR3 DNA sequence: TGTGCCAGCAGCCTAGGACAGGGGGCGGACGAGCAGTACGTC.

The chain links TRBV9 to TRBJ2-1; 11 nucleotides line up with TRBD1. V lost 4 bases, J lost 3 bases, and 21 bases stayed unmatched. Germline assignment: CDR1 SGDLS and CDR2 YYNGEE. This CDR3 has 21 residues. Here the CDR3 reads CASSKQPGQGGPRPFYNEQFF. In nucleotides, the CDR3 is TGTGCCAGCAGCAAACAACCGGGACAGGGGGGCCCCCGTCCCTTCTACAATGAGCAGTTCTTC. Full variable domain (missing parts from reference TRBV9 and TRBJ2-1): DSGVTQTPKHLITATGQRVTLRCSPRSGDLSVYWYQQSLDQGLQFLIQYYNGEERAKGNILERFSAQQFPDLHSELNLSSLELGDSALYFCASSKQPGQGGPRPFYNEQFFGPGTRLTVL.

This sequence joins TRBV23-1 and TRBJ1-4, with 9 bases that match TRBD1. TRBV23-1 is annotated as an ORF whose role is uncertain. V lost 3 bases and J lost 7; bases outside the gene matches: 6. The CDR3 spans 15 residues. The chain's CDR3 is CASSHAGTGREKLFF. CDR3 coding DNA: TGCGCCAGCAGTCACGCCGGGACAGGGCGTGAAAAACTGTTTTTT.

The chain employs TRBV19 and TRBJ2-7; possible D gene TRBD1, 6 bases. The CDR3 contains 14 residues. Deletions cut 5 bases from V and 3 bases from J, with 14 bases between. The germline V gene has CDR1 LNHDA and CDR2 SQIVND (reference sequence). The CDR3 loop reads CASSANTGNYEQYV. The CDR3 bases are TGTGCCAGTAGTGCCAATACAGGGAACTACGAGCAGTACGTC.

The J gene is TRBJ1-4, the V gene TRBV19; no clear D gene. V shed 6 bases and J shed 4 bases, with 9 bases lying between them. The length of the CDR3 is 13 residues. Germline V gene data show CDR1 as LNHDA and CDR2 as SQIVND (reference sequence). This chain's CDR3 is CASRDGVNEKLFF. CDR3 in DNA: TGTGCCAGTAGGGACGGGGTTAATGAAAAACTGTTTTTT.

The chain recombines TRBV10-3 with TRBJ2-6; D is undetermined. Germline V gene lookup returns CDR1 ENHRY and CDR2 SYGVKD. With 0 bases removed from V and 3 bases from J, the gap between germline ends came to 18 bases. This CDR3 is built from 19 residues. CDR3 amino acids: CAISESNLTVRLGANVLTF. CDR3 coding DNA: TGTGCCATCAGTGAGTCGAATCTTACGGTGAGGCTTGGGGCCAACGTCCTGACTTTC.

In its sample, this clone was seen once. The chain couples TRBV7-2 to TRBJ2-7; 8 bases agree with TRBD1. There are 13 residues in the CDR3. The V and J ends lost 3 bases and 6 bases, in that order; junction bases with no gene match: 4. CDR1 and CDR2 (germline): SGHTA, FQGNSA. CDR3 region: CASSLDRESEQYV. Written as DNA, the CDR3 is TGTGCCAGCAGCTTGGACAGGGAGTCCGAGCAGTACGTC.

The V gene is TRBV6-2 or TRBV6-3, the J gene TRBJ1-2; D not resolved. The length of the CDR3 is 13 residues. The germline V gene encodes CDR1 MNHEY and CDR2 SVGEGT. The V and J ends lost 5 bases and 1 base respectively, with 8 bases between them. In DNA form, the CDR3 reads TGTGCCAGCAGTCCCCGGGGTAACTATGGCTACACCTTC. Encoded protein: CASSPRGNYGYTF.

The chain is built from TRBV7-3 and TRBJ2-3, with TRBD2 matching over 9 bases. CDR1 is SGHTA, CDR2 FQGTGA, per germline. V was pared by 1 base and J by 4 bases, with 3 bases of the junction left unmatched. This CDR3 is built from 15 residues. The CDR3 DNA is TGTGCCAGCAGCTTAAGCGGGGGGGTAGCAGATACGCAGTATTTT. Encoded protein: CASSLSGGVADTQYF.

The chain uses TRBV5-1 and TRBJ2-6; D gene uncertain. The V end was cut by 6 bases, the J end by 0 bases, with 10 bases between. The V gene's germline CDR1 is SGHRS and CDR2 YFSETQ. This CDR3 contains 15 residues. The CDR3 sequence is CASMPRNSGANVLTF. As DNA, the CDR3 is TGCGCCAGCATGCCCAGAAACTCTGGGGCCAACGTCCTGACTTTC.

V gene TRBV6-6 combines with J gene TRBJ1-1; maybe TRBD1 (5 bases). There are 14 residues in the CDR3. Germline V gives CDR1 MNHNY, CDR2 SVGAGI (reference sequence). The V end lost 6 bases, the J end lost 4 bases, and 15 bases lay between the germline ends. The CDR3 region is CASSPREGSTEAFF. CDR3 bases: TGTGCCAGCAGCCCCAGGGAGGGGAGCACTGAAGCTTTCTTT.

CDR3 DNA: TGTGCCAGCAGCCCCCTTAGTCTCGGGGCCAACGTCCTGACTTTC. It encodes CASSPLSLGANVLTF. The chain has TRBV3-1 (or the pseudogene TRBV3-2) and TRBJ2-6; D not certain. CDR1 LGHDT and CDR2 YNNKEL come from the germline V gene (reference sequence). This CDR3 comprises 15 residues. Trimming took off 4 bases at V and 4 bases at J, with 11 bases between the two ends.

The rearrangement links TRBV23-1 to TRBJ1-1, with 7 nucleotides matching TRBD1. TRBV23-1 is labeled an ORF, and its function is uncertain. The CDR3 covers 13 residues. J lost 2 bases, V lost 6 bases, and 3 bases had no gene match. The CDR3 region is CASRGQPNTEAFF. The CDR3 coding sequence is TGCGCCAGCAGGGGACAGCCAAACACTGAAGCTTTCTTT.